A selection of T cell receptor beta chains follows, all from one sample in a study of shared clonotypes between healthy human individuals. Here immunoSEQ multiplex PCR was the method, and the copy in TCRdb shows in-frame clones only, minus some. The sample holds about 2.3 million clones; 80% to 95% are singletons and the top ten take around 0.4%. Sequencing used naive CD4+ T cells from PBMCs. Receptors originate from a man younger than 30 in good health. Some clones in this sample may be carry-over from other donors' samples. CDR3s include the opening cysteine and the closing phenylalanine or tryptophan. A D gene is named only where the DNA matches it firmly. Expanded clones are given a class, and other clones once, few, many or no size at all.

D gene,clone size,V gene,CDR3 length,J gene,CDR3 DNA,CDR3 protein
TRBD1,-,TRBV7-2,14,TRBJ2-7,TGTGCCAGCAGCTTAGATGGGACAGGGGACGAGCAGTACTTC,CASSLDGTGDEQYF
-,few,TRBV9,15,TRBJ1-1,TGTGCCAGCAGCGTCCTGAGCTATGCCGGGACTGAAGCTTTCTTT,CASSVLSYAGTEAFF
-,-,TRBV6-1,14,TRBJ1-5,TGTGCCAGCAGTGTTGGGGGCTCCAATCAGCCCCAGCATTTT,CASSVGGSNQPQHF
-,-,TRBV11-3,12,TRBJ2-3,TGTGCCAGCAGCGCGACGTCAGATACGCAGTATTTT,CASSATSDTQYF
-,-,TRBV28,13,TRBJ1-2,TGTGCCAGCAGTTTGACGGCTAACTATGGCTACACCTTC,CASSLTANYGYTF
TRBD1,-,TRBV27,16,TRBJ1-1,TGTGCCAGCAGTTTAGAGGGACAGGGGGCGCACACTGAAGCTTTCTTT,CASSLEGQGAHTEAFF
TRBD2,-,TRBV2,16,TRBJ2-3,TGTGCCAGCAACAACGTAGCGGGATATAGCACAGATACGCAGTATTTT,CASNNVAGYSTDTQYF
-,-,TRBV19,16,TRBJ2-1,TGTGCCAGTAGTATGGGCAGCGGCTTCTCCTACAATGAGCAGTTCTTC,CASSMGSGFSYNEQFF
-,-,TRBV7-9,14,TRBJ2-7,TGTGCCAGCGGCCAAACAGGGAAAGGAAACGAGCAGTACTTC,CASGQTGKGNEQYF
-,-,TRBV18,15,TRBJ2-5,TGTGCCAGCTCACCGCTTGGGACTTTCCAAGAGACCCAGTACTTC,CASSPLGTFQETQYF
-,-,TRBV27,13,TRBJ1-2,TGTGCCAGCAGGACAGGCGGGACTTTCGGCTACACCTTC,CASRTGGTFGYTF
TRBD2,-,TRBV11-2,14,TRBJ2-1,TGTGCCAGCAGCTCACTAGCGGGAGGGCCTCTTAAGTTCTTC,CASSSLAGGPLKFF
-,-,TRBV6-5,16,TRBJ2-7,TGTGCCAGCAGTTCTATCCTCGGGACGGGGTCCTACGAGCAGTACTTC,CASSSILGTGSYEQYF
-,-,TRBV5-1,13,TRBJ1-4,TGCGCCAGCAGCGGGGACAATTCTGAAAAACTGTTTTTT,CASSGDNSEKLFF
-,few,TRBV19,13,TRBJ1-1,TGTGCCAGTAGTTCCATGGTTCACACTGAAGCTTTCTTT,CASSSMVHTEAFF
-,-,TRBV7-9,12,TRBJ1-2,TGTGCCAGCAGCCCGAGAGAGTATGGCTACACCTTC,CASSPREYGYTF
TRBD1,-,TRBV11-2,14,TRBJ2-5,TGTGCCAGCAGCCTCGGGGACAGTCAAGAGACCCAGTACTTC,CASSLGDSQETQYF
TRBD1,-,TRBV30,13,TRBJ1-5,TGTGCCCATGGACAGGGGGGATATCAGCCCCAGCATTTT,CAHGQGGYQPQHF
-,-,TRBV6-5,14,TRBJ1-3,TGTGCCAGCAGCCCCCGGAACTCTGGAAACACCATATATTTT,CASSPRNSGNTIYF
-,-,TRBV19,15,TRBJ2-7,TGTGCCAGTAGTTCCACCGGCCTAGGCGGCTACGAGCAGTACTTC,CASSSTGLGGYEQYF